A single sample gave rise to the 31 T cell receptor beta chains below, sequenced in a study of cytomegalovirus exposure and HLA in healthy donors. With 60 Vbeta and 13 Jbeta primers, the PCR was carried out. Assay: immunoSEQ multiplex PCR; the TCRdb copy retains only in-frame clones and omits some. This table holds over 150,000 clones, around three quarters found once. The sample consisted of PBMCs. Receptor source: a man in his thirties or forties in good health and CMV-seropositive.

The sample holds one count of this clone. The CDR3 here is CASTGYTEAFF. The DNA of the CDR3 is TGCGCCAGCACGGGTTACACTGAAGCTTTCTTT. This sequence joins TRBV10-2 and TRBJ1-1; D gene uncertain. Germline-derived CDR1 and CDR2 are WSHSY and SAAADI. The V end lost 7 bases, the J end lost 3 bases, and 6 bases lay between the germline ends. The CDR3 contains 11 residues.

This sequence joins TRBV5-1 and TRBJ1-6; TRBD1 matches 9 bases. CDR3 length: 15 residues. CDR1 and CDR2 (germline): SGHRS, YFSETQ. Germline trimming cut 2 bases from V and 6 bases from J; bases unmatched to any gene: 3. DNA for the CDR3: TGCGCCAGCAGCTTACACAGGGGGCTTAATTCACCCCTCCACTTT. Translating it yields CASSLHRGLNSPLHF.

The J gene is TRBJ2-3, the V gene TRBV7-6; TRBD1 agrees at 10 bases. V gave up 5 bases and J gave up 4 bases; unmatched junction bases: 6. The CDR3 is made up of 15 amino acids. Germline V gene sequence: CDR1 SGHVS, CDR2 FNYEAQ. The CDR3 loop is CASSLGQGVSDTQYF. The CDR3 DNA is TGTGCCAGCAGCCTTGGACAGGGGGTATCAGATACGCAGTATTTT. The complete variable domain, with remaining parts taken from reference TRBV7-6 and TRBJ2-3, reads GAGVSQSPRYKVTKRGQDVALRCDPISGHVSLYWYRQALGQGPEFLTYFNYEAQQDKSGLPNDRFSAERPEGSISTLTIQRTEQRDSAMYRCASSLGQGVSDTQYFGPGTRLTVL.

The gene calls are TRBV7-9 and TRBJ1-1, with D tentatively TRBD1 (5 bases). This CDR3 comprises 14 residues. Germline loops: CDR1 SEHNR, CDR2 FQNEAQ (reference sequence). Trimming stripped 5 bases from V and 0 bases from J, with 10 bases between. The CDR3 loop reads CASSTRAVNTEAFF. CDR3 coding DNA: TGTGCCAGCAGCACCAGGGCTGTGAACACTGAAGCTTTCTTT.

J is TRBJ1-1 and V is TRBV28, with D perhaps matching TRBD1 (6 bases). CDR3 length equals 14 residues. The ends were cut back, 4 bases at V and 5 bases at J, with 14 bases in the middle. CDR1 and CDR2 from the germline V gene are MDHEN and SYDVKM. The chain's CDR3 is CASSSGRGDTEAFF. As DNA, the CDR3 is TGTGCCAGCAGTTCGGGCAGGGGAGATACTGAAGCTTTCTTT.

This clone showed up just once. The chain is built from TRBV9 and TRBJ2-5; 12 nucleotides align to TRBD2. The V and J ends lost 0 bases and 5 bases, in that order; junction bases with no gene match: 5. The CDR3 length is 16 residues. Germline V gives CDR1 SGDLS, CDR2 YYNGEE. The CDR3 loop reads CASSVGTSGGFETQYF. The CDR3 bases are TGTGCCAGCAGCGTAGGAACTAGCGGGGGGTTTGAGACCCAGTACTTC.

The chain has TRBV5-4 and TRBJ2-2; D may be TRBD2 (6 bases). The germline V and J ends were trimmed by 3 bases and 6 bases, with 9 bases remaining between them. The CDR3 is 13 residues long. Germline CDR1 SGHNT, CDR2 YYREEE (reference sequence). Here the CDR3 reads CASSSPGAGELFF. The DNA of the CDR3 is TGTGCCAGCAGCTCGCCGGGGGCCGGGGAGCTGTTTTTT.

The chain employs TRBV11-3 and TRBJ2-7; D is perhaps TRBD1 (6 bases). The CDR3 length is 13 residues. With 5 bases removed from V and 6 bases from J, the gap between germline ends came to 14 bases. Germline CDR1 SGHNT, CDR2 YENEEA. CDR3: CASSTNRVSEQYF. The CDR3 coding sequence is TGTGCCAGCAGCACCAACAGGGTTTCCGAGCAGTACTTC.

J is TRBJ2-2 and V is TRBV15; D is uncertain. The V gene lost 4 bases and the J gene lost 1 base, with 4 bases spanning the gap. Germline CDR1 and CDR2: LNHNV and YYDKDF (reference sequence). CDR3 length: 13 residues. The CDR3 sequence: CATSNMNTGELFF. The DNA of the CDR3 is TGTGCCACCAGCAACATGAACACCGGGGAGCTGTTTTTT.

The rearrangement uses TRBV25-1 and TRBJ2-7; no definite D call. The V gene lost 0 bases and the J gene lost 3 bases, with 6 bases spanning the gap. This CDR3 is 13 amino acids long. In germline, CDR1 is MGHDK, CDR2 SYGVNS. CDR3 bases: TGTGCCAGCAGTGAATATACTGACTACGAGCAGTACTTC. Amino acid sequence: CASSEYTDYEQYF.

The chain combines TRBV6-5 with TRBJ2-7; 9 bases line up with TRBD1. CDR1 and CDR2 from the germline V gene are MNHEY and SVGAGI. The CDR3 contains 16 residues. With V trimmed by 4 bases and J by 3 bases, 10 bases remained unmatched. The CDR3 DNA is TGTGCCAGCAGTTTCGCGGCGGGACAGGGACACTACGAGCAGTACTTC. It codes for CASSFAAGQGHYEQYF.

CDR3 coding DNA: TGCGCCAGCAGCTATCAGGGGGCAGAGACCCAGTACTTC. Translating gives CASSYQGAETQYF. The chain employs TRBV5-1 and TRBJ2-5; 8 bases map to TRBD1. CDR3 length equals 13 residues. CDR1 SGHRS and CDR2 YFSETQ come from the germline V gene. V shed 3 bases and J 4 bases; nucleotides not matched to a gene: 2.

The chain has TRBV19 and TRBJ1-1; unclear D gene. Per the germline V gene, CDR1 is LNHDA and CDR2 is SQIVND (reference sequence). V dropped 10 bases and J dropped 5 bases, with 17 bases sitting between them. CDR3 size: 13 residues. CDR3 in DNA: TGTGCCACAAGGTCAGAGGGAAGGACTGAAGCTTTCTTT. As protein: CATRSEGRTEAFF.

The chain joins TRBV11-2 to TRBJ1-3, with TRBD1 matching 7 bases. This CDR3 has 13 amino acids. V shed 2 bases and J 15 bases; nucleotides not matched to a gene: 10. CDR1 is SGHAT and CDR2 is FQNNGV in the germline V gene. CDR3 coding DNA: TGTGCCAGCAGCTTAATTCGGCCCGGGACAGAATATTTT. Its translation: CASSLIRPGTEYF.

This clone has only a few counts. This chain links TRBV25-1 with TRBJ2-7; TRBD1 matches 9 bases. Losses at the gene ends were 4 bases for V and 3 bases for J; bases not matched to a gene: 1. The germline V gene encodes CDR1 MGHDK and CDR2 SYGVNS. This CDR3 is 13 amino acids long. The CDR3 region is CASSGDRDYEQYF. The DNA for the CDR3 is TGTGCCAGCAGTGGGGACAGGGACTACGAGCAGTACTTC.

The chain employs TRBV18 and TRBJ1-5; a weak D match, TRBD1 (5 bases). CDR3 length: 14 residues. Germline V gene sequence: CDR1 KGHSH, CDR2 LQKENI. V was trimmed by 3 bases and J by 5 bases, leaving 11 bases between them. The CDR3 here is CASSPQGSDQPQHF. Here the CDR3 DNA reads TGTGCCAGCTCACCCCAGGGTTCTGATCAGCCCCAGCATTTT.

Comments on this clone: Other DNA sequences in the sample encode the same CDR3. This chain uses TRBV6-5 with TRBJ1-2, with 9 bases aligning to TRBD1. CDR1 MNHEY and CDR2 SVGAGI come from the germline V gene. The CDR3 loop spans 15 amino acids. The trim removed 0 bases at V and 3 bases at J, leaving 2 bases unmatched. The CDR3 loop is CASSYSGQGDYGYTF. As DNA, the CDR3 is TGTGCCAGCAGTTACTCGGGACAGGGCGACTATGGCTACACCTTC.

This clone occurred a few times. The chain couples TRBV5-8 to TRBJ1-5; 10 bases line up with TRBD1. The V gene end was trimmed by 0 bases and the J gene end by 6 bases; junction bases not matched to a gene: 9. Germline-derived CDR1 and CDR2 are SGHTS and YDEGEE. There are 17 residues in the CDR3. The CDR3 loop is CASSLAVGQGVGQPQHF. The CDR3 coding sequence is TGTGCCAGCAGCTTGGCCGTTGGACAGGGGGTCGGTCAGCCCCAGCATTTT.

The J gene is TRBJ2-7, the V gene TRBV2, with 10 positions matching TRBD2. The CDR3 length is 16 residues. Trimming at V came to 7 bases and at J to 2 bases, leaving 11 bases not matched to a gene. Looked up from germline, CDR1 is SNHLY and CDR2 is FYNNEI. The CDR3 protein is CASTQEGLAATYEQYF. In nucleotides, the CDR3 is TGTGCCAGCACCCAGGAAGGACTAGCGGCAACCTACGAGCAGTACTTC.

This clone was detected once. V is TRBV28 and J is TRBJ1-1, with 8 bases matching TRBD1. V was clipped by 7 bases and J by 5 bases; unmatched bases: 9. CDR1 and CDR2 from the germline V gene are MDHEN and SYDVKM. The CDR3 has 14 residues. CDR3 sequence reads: CASTRDRGRTEAFF. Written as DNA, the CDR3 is TGTGCCAGCACCCGAGACAGGGGAAGAACTGAAGCTTTCTTT. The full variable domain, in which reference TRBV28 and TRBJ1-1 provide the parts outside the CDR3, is DVKVTQSSRYLVKRTGEKVFLECVQDMDHENMFWYRQDPGLGLRLIYFSYDVKMKEKGDIPEGYSVSREKKERFSLILESASTNQTSMYLCASTRDRGRTEAFFGQGTRLTVV.

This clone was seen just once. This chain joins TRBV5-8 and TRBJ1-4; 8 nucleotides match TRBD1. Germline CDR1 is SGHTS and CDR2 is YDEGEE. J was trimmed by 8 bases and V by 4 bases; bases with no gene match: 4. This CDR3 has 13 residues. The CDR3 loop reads CASSPRTGEKLFF. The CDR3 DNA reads TGTGCCAGCAGCCCACGGACAGGGGAAAAACTGTTTTTT.

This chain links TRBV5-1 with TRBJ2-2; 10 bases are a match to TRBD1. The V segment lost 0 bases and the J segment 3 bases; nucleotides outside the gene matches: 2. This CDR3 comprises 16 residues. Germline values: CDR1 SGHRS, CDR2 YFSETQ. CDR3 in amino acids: CASSLGQGAHTGELFF. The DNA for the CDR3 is TGCGCCAGCAGCTTGGGACAGGGGGCTCACACCGGGGAGCTGTTTTTT.

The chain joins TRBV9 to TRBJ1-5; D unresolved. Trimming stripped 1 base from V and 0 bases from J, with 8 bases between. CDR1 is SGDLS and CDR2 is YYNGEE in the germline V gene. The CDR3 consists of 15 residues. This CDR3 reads CASSVTGDSNQPQHF. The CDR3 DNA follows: TGTGCCAGCAGCGTAACCGGAGATAGCAATCAGCCCCAGCATTTT.

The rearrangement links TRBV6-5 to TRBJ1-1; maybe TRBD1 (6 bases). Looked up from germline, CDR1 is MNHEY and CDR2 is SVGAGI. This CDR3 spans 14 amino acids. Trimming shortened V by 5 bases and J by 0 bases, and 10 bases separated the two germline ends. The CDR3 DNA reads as TGTGCCAGCAGTCCGACAGGTCTGAACACTGAAGCTTTCTTT. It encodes CASSPTGLNTEAFF.

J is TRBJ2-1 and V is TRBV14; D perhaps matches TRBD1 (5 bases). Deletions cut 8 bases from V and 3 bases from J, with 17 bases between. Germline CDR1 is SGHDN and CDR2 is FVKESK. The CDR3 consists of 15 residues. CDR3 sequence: CASSSSGRDYNEQFF. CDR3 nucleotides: TGTGCCAGCTCCTCCTCCGGCAGGGACTACAATGAGCAGTTCTTC.

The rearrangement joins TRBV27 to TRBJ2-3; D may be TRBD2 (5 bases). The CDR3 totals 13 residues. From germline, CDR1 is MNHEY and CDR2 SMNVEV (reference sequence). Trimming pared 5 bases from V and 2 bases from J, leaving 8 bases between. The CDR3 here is CASSLLATDTQYF. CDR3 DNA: TGTGCCAGCAGTCTCCTAGCCACAGATACGCAGTATTTT.

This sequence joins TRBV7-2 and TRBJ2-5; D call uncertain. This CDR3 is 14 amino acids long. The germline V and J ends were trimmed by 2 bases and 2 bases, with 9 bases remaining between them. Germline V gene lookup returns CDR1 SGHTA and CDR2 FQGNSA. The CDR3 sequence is CASSLQTTQETQYF. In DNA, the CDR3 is TGTGCCAGCAGCTTACAAACCACTCAAGAGACCCAGTACTTC.

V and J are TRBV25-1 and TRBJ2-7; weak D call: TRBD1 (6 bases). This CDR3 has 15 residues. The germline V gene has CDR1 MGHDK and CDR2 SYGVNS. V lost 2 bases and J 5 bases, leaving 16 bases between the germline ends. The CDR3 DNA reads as TGTGCCAGCAGTGAAAAGGGGTCAGGGGCCCACGAGCAGTACTTC. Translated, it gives CASSEKGSGAHEQYF.

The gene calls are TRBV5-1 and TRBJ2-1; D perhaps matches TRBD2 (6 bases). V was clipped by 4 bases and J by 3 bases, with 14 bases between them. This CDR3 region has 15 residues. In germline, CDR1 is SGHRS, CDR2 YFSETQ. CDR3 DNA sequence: TGCGCCAGCAGCGGAGGGACGGGGTTCTACAATGAGCAGTTCTTC. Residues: CASSGGTGFYNEQFF.

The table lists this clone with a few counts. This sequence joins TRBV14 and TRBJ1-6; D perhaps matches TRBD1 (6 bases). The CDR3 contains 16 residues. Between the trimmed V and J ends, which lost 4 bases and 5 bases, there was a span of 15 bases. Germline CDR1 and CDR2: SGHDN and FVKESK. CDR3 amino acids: CASSLLGHRNNSPLHF. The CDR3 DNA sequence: TGTGCCAGCAGCCTATTGGGACATCGGAATAATTCACCCCTCCACTTT.

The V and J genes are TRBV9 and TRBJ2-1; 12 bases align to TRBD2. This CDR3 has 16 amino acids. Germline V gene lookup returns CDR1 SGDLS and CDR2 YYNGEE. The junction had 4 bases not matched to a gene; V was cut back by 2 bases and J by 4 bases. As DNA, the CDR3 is TGTGCCAGCAGCGTGGATGGGACTAGCGGGTACAATGAGCAGTTCTTC. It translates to CASSVDGTSGYNEQFF.